These T cell receptor beta chains were read from a single sample in a study of T cells after somatic rescue of genetic block. Assay: immunoSEQ multiplex PCR; the TCRdb copy retains only in-frame clones and omits some. This table has approximately 12,000 clones, over 55% appearing once. Specimen: peripheral blood mononuclear cells (PBMCs). The source of these receptors is a boy younger than 18. Each CDR3 is given with its conserved first and last residue. The D gene is left open where the match is weak. Clone size is given for some rows only: seen once, a few or many times, or a class if the clone is expanded.

TRBJ1-2 - - TRBV19 CASSHPYDRANYGYTF TGTGCCAGTAGTCATCCGTACGACAGAGCTAACTATGGCTACACCTTC
TRBJ2-4 - - TRBV2 CASSPRTLAKNIQYF TGTGCCAGCAGTCCACGGACGCTAGCCAAAAACATTCAGTACTTC
TRBJ1-1 TRBD1 - TRBV10-3 CAIRPRTGDTEAFF TGTGCCATCAGGCCCAGGACAGGGGACACTGAAGCTTTCTTT
TRBJ1-5 - - TRBV30 CAWSVLTGNQPQHF TGTGCCTGGAGTGTACTTACGGGCAATCAGCCCCAGCATTTT
TRBJ2-5 TRBD2 - TRBV28 CASSLGLAGYQETQYF TGTGCCAGCAGTTTAGGCCTAGCGGGCTACCAAGAGACCCAGTACTTC
TRBJ2-3 TRBD1 - TRBV28 CASTWDRDKDTQYF TGTGCCAGCACGTGGGACAGGGATAAAGATACGCAGTATTTT
TRBJ2-3 - - TRBV9 CASSAPRGAPDTQYF TGTGCCAGCAGCGCCCCGAGGGGAGCCCCAGATACGCAGTATTTT
TRBJ2-3 - - TRBV7-8 CASSPRERGDTQYF TGTGCCAGCAGCCCACGAGAGAGGGGCGATACGCAGTATTTT
TRBJ2-7 - - TRBV11-2 CASSPRLSYEQYF TGTGCCAGCAGCCCCCGTCTTAGCTACGAGCAGTACTTC
TRBJ1-1 - - TRBV19 CASSIGTAPMNTEAFF TGTGCCAGTAGTATAGGGACAGCCCCCATGAACACTGAAGCTTTCTTT
TRBJ2-7 TRBD2 - TRBV30 CAWSLAGEQYF TGTGCCTGGAGTCTAGCGGGCGAGCAGTACTTC
TRBJ2-7 TRBD1 - TRBV27 CASSQDRGAYEQYF TGTGCCAGCAGTCAAGACAGGGGAGCCTACGAGCAGTACTTC
TRBJ2-7 TRBD2 - TRBV6-6 CASSKAGNYEQYF TGTGCCAGCAGTAAAGCGGGAAACTACGAGCAGTACTTC
TRBJ1-1 - medium-sized TRBV7-9 CASSLGGRTEAFF TGTGCCAGCAGCTTAGGGGGGAGGACTGAAGCTTTCTTT
TRBJ2-5 - - TRBV19 CASSSAPFRAKETQYF TGTGCCAGTAGTAGCGCCCCATTCAGGGCGAAAGAGACCCAGTACTTC
TRBJ2-6 - - TRBV5-4 CASKLGGANVLTF TGTGCCAGCAAATTGGGAGGGGCCAACGTCCTGACTTTC
TRBJ2-2 TRBD1 - TRBV5-1 CASSPDRTGGTGELFF TGCGCCAGCAGCCCGGACAGGACAGGGGGAACCGGGGAGCTGTTTTTT
TRBJ2-7 - medium-sized TRBV2 CASSEAGSLQYF TGTGCCAGCAGTGAAGCGGGCAGCCTGCAGTACTTC
TRBJ1-6 TRBD1 - TRBV28 CASSRGQGKGSPLHF TGTGCCAGCAGCCGGGGACAGGGCAAGGGGTCACCCCTCCACTTT
TRBJ1-2 - once TRBV6-1 CASTQVQGNYGYTF TGTGCCAGCACCCAGGTACAGGGAAACTATGGCTACACCTTC
TRBJ1-2 - - TRBV21-1 CASSKDHPRGYGYTF TGTGCCAGCAGCAAAGACCACCCCAGGGGCTATGGCTACACCTTC
TRBJ1-1 - - TRBV28 CASRDLNTEAFF TGTGCCAGCAGGGACCTGAACACTGAAGCTTTCTTT
TRBJ2-2 TRBD2 - TRBV7-9 CASSAPTSVNTGELFF TGTGCCAGCAGCGCCCCGACTAGCGTGAACACCGGGGAGCTGTTTTTT
TRBJ1-2 TRBD1 - TRBV30 CAWRGQGGNYGYTF TGTGCCTGGAGAGGACAGGGAGGTAACTATGGCTACACCTTC
TRBJ2-7 TRBD2 few TRBV18 CASSPPSREGYEQYF TGTGCCAGCTCACCACCGTCCCGGGAGGGTTACGAGCAGTACTTC
TRBJ1-6 - - TRBV5-1 CASSLAGLENSPLHF TGCGCCAGCAGCTTGGCAGGGCTCGAAAATTCACCCCTCCACTTT
TRBJ2-7 - medium-sized TRBV7-2 CASSRSSYEQYF TGTGCCAGCAGCCGCTCCTCCTACGAGCAGTACTTC
TRBJ2-7 TRBD2 - TRBV7-6 CASSLSWASGYEQYF TGTGCCAGCAGCTTAAGCTGGGCTAGCGGCTACGAGCAGTACTTC
TRBJ1-3 - - TRBV9 CASSVVPGAGNTIYF TGTGCCAGCAGCGTAGTCCCCGGGGCAGGAAACACCATATATTTT
TRBJ1-2 - - TRBV7-5 CASSSSQWAPSYGYTF TGTGCCAGCAGCTCCTCTCAGTGGGCTCCCAGCTATGGCTACACCTTC
TRBJ1-2 - once TRBV19 CASSIEARSGYTF TGTGCCAGTAGTATCGAGGCGCGAAGTGGCTACACCTTC
TRBJ2-7 TRBD1 - TRBV11-1 CASSLSVAGGYYEQYF TGTGCCAGCAGCTTGTCTGTTGCAGGGGGCTACTACGAGCAGTACTTC
TRBJ2-3 TRBD1 - TRBV6-1 CASKGQGHTDTQYF TGTGCCAGCAAAGGACAGGGACACACAGATACGCAGTATTTT
TRBJ2-7 TRBD2 few TRBV10-3 CAISEDSGSGEQYF TGTGCCATCAGTGAGGATAGCGGGAGTGGCGAGCAGTACTTC
TRBJ1-5 - few TRBV28 CASSLVYQPQHF TGTGCCAGCAGTTTGGTTTATCAGCCCCAGCATTTT
TRBJ1-2 - - TRBV5-6 CASSLRGGAYGYTF TGTGCCAGCAGCCTGCGCGGGGGCGCATATGGCTACACCTTC
TRBJ2-3 - few TRBV5-4 CASRTGGGNTQYF TGTGCCAGCCGTACAGGGGGAGGGAATACGCAGTATTTT
TRBJ2-1 TRBD2 - TRBV28 CASSLFPSAGGRYNEQFF TGTGCCAGCAGTTTATTTCCCTCGGCGGGGGGGCGCTACAATGAGCAGTTCTTC